The 10 T cell receptor beta chains given below trace back to one sample, sequenced in a study of blood T cell repertoires in COVID-19. Sequencing was performed with immunoSEQ multiplex PCR; in TCRdb, only in-frame clones are kept and a portion is missing. The sample shows 100,000 to 150,000 clones, roughly 83% of them seen only once. Sequenced input: peripheral blood. The receptors shown here come from a woman in her thirties who had recovered from COVID-19.

The chain employs TRBV11-2 and TRBJ2-7, with D perhaps matching TRBD1 (5 bases). CDR1 is SGHAT and CDR2 is FQNNGV in the germline V gene. V dropped 5 bases and J dropped 0 bases, with 20 bases sitting between them. The CDR3 runs 17 residues. As DNA, the CDR3 is TGTGCCAGCAGCACCCCGTCGACAGATTACCTCTCCTACGAGCAGTACTTC. It is translated as CASSTPSTDYLSYEQYF.

The rearrangement uses TRBV7-3 and TRBJ2-7; 8 bases match TRBD2. J was trimmed by 4 bases and V by 4 bases; bases with no gene match: 30. Germline CDR1 is SGHTA and CDR2 is FQGTGA. The CDR3 extends over 22 amino acids. The CDR3 reads CASSSHHRARGGLKGVHYEQYF. The CDR3 DNA sequence: TGTGCCAGCAGCTCCCACCACCGAGCCCGGGGGGGTTTGAAGGGAGTCCATTACGAGCAGTACTTC.

The chain combines TRBV6-1 with TRBJ1-6; maybe TRBD1 (6 bases). CDR1 and CDR2 (germline): MNHNS, SASEGT. Deletions cut 1 base from V and 0 bases from J, with 10 bases between. The CDR3 spans 17 residues. The CDR3 is CASSEGQESSYNSPLHF. The DNA for the CDR3 is TGTGCCAGCAGTGAAGGACAGGAGAGCTCCTATAATTCACCCCTCCACTTT.

The chain joins TRBV4-1 to TRBJ1-6; tentative D call: TRBD1 (5 bases). This CDR3 has 17 residues. V shed 5 bases and J shed 10 bases, with 24 bases lying between them. Germline V gene lookup returns CDR1 MGHRA and CDR2 YSYEKL. The CDR3 sequence is CASSSTSRVLLGSPLHF. The DNA for the CDR3 is TGCGCCAGCAGCTCTACCTCCAGGGTACTTCTAGGGTCACCCCTCCACTTT.

Remarks on this clone: Other DNA sequences of this sample code for an identical CDR3. The rearrangement uses TRBV19 and TRBJ2-7, with 7 bases fitting TRBD1. Germline assignment: CDR1 LNHDA and CDR2 SQIVND (reference sequence). This CDR3 region has 13 residues. Trimming cost V 6 bases and J 3 bases; bases outside gene matches: 5. The CDR3 sequence: CASSPGQDYEQYF. The DNA for the CDR3 is TGTGCCAGTAGCCCTGGACAGGACTACGAGCAGTACTTC.

This chain uses TRBV28 with TRBJ2-1; TRBD2 aligns across 9 bases. Per germline, CDR1 MDHEN and CDR2 SYDVKM. Trimming took 4 bases from V and 8 from J; bases not matched to a gene: 12. This CDR3 comprises 16 residues. The CDR3 DNA follows: TGTGCCAGCAGTTCCACCGGCCTAGCGGGAAATGATGAGCAGTTCTTC. It specifies CASSSTGLAGNDEQFF. Full variable domain (outside the CDR3, taken from reference TRBV28 and TRBJ2-1): DVKVTQSSRYLVKRTGEKVFLECVQDMDHENMFWYRQDPGLGLRLIYFSYDVKMKEKGDIPEGYSVSREKKERFSLILESASTNQTSMYLCASSSTGLAGNDEQFFGPGTRLTVL.

The genes are TRBV11-2 and TRBJ1-1; TRBD1 matches at 8 bases. Trimming took 5 bases from V and 1 from J; bases not matched to a gene: 3. Germline V CDR1 and CDR2: SGHAT, FQNNGV. The CDR3 spans 14 residues. This CDR3 is CASSATGGNTEAFF. For the CDR3, the DNA is TGTGCCAGCAGCGCCACAGGGGGGAACACTGAAGCTTTCTTT.

The V call is TRBV11-1, the J call TRBJ2-1; 7 nucleotides match TRBD1. The V and J ends lost 5 bases and 7 bases, in that order; junction bases with no gene match: 11. Germline CDR1 reads SGHAT; CDR2 reads FQDESV (reference sequence). This CDR3 has 15 amino acids. The CDR3: CASSPSTGVQNEQFF. CDR3 sequence (DNA): TGTGCCAGCAGCCCGAGCACAGGGGTACAGAATGAGCAGTTCTTC.

The chain links TRBV27 to TRBJ2-7; TRBD2 matches 8 bases. The trim removed 7 bases at V and 5 bases at J, leaving 7 bases unmatched. Germline assignment: CDR1 MNHEY and CDR2 SMNVEV (reference sequence). The CDR3 has 13 residues. This CDR3 reads CASTPTSDDEQYF. As DNA, the CDR3 is TGTGCCAGCACCCCGACTAGCGATGACGAGCAGTACTTC.

V usage is TRBV7-9 and J usage is TRBJ2-3; the match to TRBD2 covers 7 bases. CDR1 SEHNR and CDR2 FQNEAQ come from the germline V gene (reference sequence). Losses at the gene ends were 7 bases for V and 2 bases for J; bases not matched to a gene: 21. The CDR3 contains 19 residues. CDR3 amino acids: CASTFRASGARYSTDTQYF. Here the CDR3 DNA reads TGTGCCAGCACCTTCCGAGCGAGCGGGGCCCGTTATTCCACAGATACGCAGTATTTT.